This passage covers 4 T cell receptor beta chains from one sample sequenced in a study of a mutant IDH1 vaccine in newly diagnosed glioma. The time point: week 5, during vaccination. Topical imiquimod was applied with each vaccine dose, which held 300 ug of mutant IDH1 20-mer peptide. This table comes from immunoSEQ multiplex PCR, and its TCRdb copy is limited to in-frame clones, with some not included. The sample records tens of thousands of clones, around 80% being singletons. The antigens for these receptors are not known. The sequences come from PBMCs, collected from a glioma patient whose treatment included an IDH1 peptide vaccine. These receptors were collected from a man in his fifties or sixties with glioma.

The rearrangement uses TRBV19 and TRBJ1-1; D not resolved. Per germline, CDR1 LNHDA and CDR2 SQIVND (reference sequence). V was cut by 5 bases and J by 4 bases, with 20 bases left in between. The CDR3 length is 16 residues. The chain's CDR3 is CASSLNRAEVSTEAFF. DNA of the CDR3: TGTGCCAGTAGTTTAAATCGGGCCGAAGTAAGCACTGAAGCTTTCTTT.

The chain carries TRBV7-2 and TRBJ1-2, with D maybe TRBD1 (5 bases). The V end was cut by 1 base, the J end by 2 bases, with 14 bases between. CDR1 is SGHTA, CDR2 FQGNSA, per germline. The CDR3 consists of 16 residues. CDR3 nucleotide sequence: TGTGCCAGCAGCTTAGTTGGGCCGGGACTGAACTATGGCTACACCTTC. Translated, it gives CASSLVGPGLNYGYTF.

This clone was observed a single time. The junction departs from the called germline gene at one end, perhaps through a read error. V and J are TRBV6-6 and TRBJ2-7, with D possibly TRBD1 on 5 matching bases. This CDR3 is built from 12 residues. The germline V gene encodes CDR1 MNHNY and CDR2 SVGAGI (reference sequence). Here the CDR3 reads CVVEGDGYEQYF. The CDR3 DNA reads TGCGTCGTTGAAGGGGATGGCTACGAGCAGTACTTC.

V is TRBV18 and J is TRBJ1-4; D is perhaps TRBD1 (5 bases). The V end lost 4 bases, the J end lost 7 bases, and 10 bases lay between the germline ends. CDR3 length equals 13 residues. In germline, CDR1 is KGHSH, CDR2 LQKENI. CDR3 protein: CASSLRGSEKLFF. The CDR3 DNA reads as TGTGCCAGCTCACTCCGGGGCAGTGAAAAACTGTTTTTT. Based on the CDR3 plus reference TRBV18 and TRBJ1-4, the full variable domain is NAGVMQNPRHLVRRRGQEARLRCSPMKGHSHVYWYRQLPEEGLKFMVYLQKENIIDESGMPKERFSAEFPKEGPSILRIQQVVRGDSAAYFCASSLRGSEKLFFGSGTQLSVL.